This note documents a single T cell receptor (beta chain) sequence. What this receptor recognizes is not known. Base qualities are not at hand, and no much larger clone is one base apart. The time point label here, explained by the study, means: blood at routine non-recurrence follow-up after resection. For TCR sequencing, whole RNA was extracted from tumor and nontumor lung tissue, or from cryopreserved PBMC samples, and no cell sorting was done. Only patients for whom sufficient RNA was available from at least two tumor regions were selected for TCR sequencing. The entry originates in a study of spatial heterogeneity in lung cancer (dated by TCRdb to the late 2010s). As for the study more broadly: Samples were obtained from approximately 72 patients with early-stage, untreated non-small cell lung cancer from the lung TRACERx cohort. Follow-up PBMC samples were sequenced whenever available, and the median time to follow-up was roughly two years after resection. Beta-chain transcripts were consistently detected in greater numbers than alpha-chain transcripts, which likely reflected higher beta-chain transcript abundance. In the raw uncorrected reads, each unique combination of TCR and UMI appeared on average more than ten times. TCR alpha and beta repertoires were quantitatively compared across multiple tumor regions, matched nontumor lung and blood in non-small cell lung cancer. The study linked features of the TCR repertoire to counts of nonsynonymous mutations, which were determined by whole-exome sequencing of tumor tissue. Both alpha and beta chains were TCR-sequenced in 220 or so tumor regions, approximately 64 matched nontumor lung samples and around 54 PBMC samples obtained at surgery.

CDR1 and CDR2 were assigned from the germline V gene as SGDLS and YYNGEE. Inclusive of the bounding cysteine and phenylalanine, the CDR3 is 13 residues long. Only the CDR3 portion is preserved as DNA: 39 bases, with reading frame beginning at the first base. V was cut back by 0 bases and J by 7 bases, leaving a gap of 10 bases between them. Libraries were built with 5' RACE. The sequencer listed for this sample is NextSeq 500. The TCR library protocol attached a unique molecular identifier to each TCR cDNA molecule to allow correction of PCR and sequencing errors. The paper's data handling went like this. TCR identification, UMI-based error correction and CDR3 extraction were performed with Decombinator tools. Expanded TCRs were defined as those above a frequency of 2 per 1,000, corresponding to the top 1% of the tumor frequency distribution. Renyi diversity was computed with the R vegan package after each repertoire had been subsampled 100 times to 5,000 TCRs. To build CDR3 similarity networks, amino acid triplet string-kernel similarity was used, and CDR3s were connected when their pairwise similarity was above 0.82. TCRdb applied fastp at Q25 and MiXCR to the public reads, then kept only in-frame beta chains. Each record represents a unique CDR3 protein, reported with the most common genes and DNA among its rows. The V and J calls reflect TCRdb's pipeline rather than the authors' work. The sample includes 35,000 to 45,000 distinct CDR3 sequences, with approximately 24% observed a single time. The ten largest clones take up 6.5% to 9% of the sample.

Study-wide conclusions, independent of this receptor: Additional single-cell paired TCR alpha and beta sequencing was considered necessary to confirm, at a functional level, the hypothesis that regional TCRs recognize regional mutations. Ubiquitous expanded tumor TCRs were found in blood more often at tumor resection than at routine follow-up. Comparisons of baseline and follow-up blood repertoires included only 11 to 15 patients.

This receptor was taken from a female donor with early-stage non-small cell lung cancer. The sequence links TRBV9 to TRBJ2-5, and the D gene may be TRBD1, 5 bases matching. Sample: PBMCs, taken at follow-up. The CDR3 has the sequence CASSVEGDGTQYF. The nucleotide sequence reads as follows: TGTGCCAGCAGCGTAGAAGGGGATGGGACCCAGTACTTC. With all but the CDR3 taken from the reference TRBV9 and TRBJ2-5 genes, the full variable domain is: DSGVTQTPKHLITATGQRVTLRCSPRSGDLSVYWYQQSLDQGLQFLIQYYNGEERAKGNILERFSAQQFPDLHSELNLSSLELGDSALYFCASSVEGDGTQYFGPGTRLLVL.